This TCR beta chain appears in the sequencing data of a study of Ad26.COV2.S vaccination and SARS-CoV-2 variants. Indicated treatment: over 15 received Ad26.COV2.S at low or high dose, single or two shots; 5 received placebo; per-sample allocation not given. Following the first vaccine or placebo injection, samples were taken on day 63. This table comes from immunoSEQ multiplex PCR, and its TCRdb copy is limited to in-frame clones, with some not included. The repertoire holds more than 400,000 clones, 80% to 95% seen once, with around 4.2% in the top ten. This CDR3 is built from 15 residues. Germline V gene lookup returns CDR1 LGHNA and CDR2 YSLEER. V was clipped by 0 bases and J by 2 bases, with 9 bases between them.

The chain couples TRBV4-3 to TRBJ2-3; no firm D call. The sequence came from a person aged 18 to 59 who received the Ad26.COV2.S COVID-19 vaccine or a placebo. The sequences come from peripheral blood, collected in a trial of Ad26.COV2.S vaccine versus placebo. The CDR3 reads CASSQDRQITDTQYF. The CDR3 coding sequence is TGCGCCAGCAGCCAAGATCGGCAGATCACAGATACGCAGTATTTT.